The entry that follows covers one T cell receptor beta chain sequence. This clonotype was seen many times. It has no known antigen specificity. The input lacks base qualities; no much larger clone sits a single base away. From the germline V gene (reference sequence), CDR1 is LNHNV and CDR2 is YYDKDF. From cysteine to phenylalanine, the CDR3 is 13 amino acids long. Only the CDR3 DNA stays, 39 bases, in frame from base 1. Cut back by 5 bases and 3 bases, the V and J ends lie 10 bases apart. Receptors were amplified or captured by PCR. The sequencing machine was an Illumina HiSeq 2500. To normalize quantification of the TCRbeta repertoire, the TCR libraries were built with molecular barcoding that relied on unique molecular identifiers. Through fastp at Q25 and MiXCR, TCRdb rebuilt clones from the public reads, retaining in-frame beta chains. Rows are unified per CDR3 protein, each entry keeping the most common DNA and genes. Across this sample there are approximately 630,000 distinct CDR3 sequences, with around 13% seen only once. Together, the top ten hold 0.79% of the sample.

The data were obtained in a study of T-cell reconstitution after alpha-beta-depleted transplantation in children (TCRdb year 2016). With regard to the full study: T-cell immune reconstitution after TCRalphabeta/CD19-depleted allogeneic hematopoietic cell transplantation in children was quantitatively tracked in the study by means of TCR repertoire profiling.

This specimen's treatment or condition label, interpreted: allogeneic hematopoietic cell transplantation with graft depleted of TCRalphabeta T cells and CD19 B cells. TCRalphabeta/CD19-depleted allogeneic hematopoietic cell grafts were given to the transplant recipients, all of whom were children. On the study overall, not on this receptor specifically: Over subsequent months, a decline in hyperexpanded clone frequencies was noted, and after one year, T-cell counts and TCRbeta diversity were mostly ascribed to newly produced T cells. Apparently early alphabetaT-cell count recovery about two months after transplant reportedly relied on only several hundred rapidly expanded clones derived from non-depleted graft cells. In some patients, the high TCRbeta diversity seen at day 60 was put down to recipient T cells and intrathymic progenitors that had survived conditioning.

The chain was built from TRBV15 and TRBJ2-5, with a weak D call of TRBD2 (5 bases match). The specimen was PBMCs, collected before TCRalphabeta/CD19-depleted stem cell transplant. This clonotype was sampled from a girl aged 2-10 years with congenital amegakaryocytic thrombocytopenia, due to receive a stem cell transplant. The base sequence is TGTGCCACCAGCGGCGAGAGGGAAGAGACCCAGTACTTC. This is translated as CATSGEREETQYF. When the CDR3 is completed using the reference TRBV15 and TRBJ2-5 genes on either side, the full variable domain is DAMVIQNPRYQVTQFGKPVTLSCSQTLNHNVMYWYQQKSSQAPKLLFHYYDKDFNNEADTPDNFQSRRPNTSFCFLDIRSPGLGDTAMYLCATSGEREETQYFGPGTRLLVL.